These T cell receptor beta chains were read from a single sample in a study of blood T cell repertoires in COVID-19. TCRdb's copy holds only in-frame clones and misses some; the assay was immunoSEQ multiplex PCR. The sample carries approximately 170,000 clones, 80% to 90% recorded once. Sequences were obtained from peripheral blood. These receptors all stem from an older woman with COVID-19, enrolled during active disease. Each CDR3 is given with its conserved first and last residue.

v_gene: TRBV19
CDR3aa: CASSTGNTEAFF

v_gene: TRBV7-2
CDR3aa: CASRFGGGRGANVLTF

v_gene: TRBV28
CDR3aa: CASSPTPDTPYGYTF

v_gene: TRBV29-1
CDR3aa: CSVVSFRADTEAFF

v_gene: TRBV7-8
CDR3aa: CASSRPGRNSPLHF

v_gene: TRBV28
CDR3aa: CASKTAGQNSPLHF

v_gene: TRBV4-1
CDR3aa: CASSQVWAGQRKADGYTF

v_gene: TRBV10-3
CDR3aa: CAISESGQGWYEQFF

v_gene: TRBV4-2
CDR3aa: CASSQEAGTSSGYEQYF

v_gene: TRBV7-2
CDR3aa: CASSLVQGTDTQYF

v_gene: TRBV29-1
CDR3aa: CSVEQGRDYPSGEQFF

v_gene: TRBV5-1
CDR3aa: CASSFNSGSSYNEQFF

v_gene: TRBV28
CDR3aa: CASSLKAGILGSYNEQFF

v_gene: TRBV18
CDR3aa: CASSFGQGARETQYF

v_gene: TRBV14
CDR3aa: CASGQRVRGGLGWRNEQFF

v_gene: TRBV27
CDR3aa: CASSRAPLASYEQYF

v_gene: TRBV5-4
CDR3aa: CASSFKRLREENYGYTF

v_gene: TRBV10-3
CDR3aa: CAISGLGGRETQYF

v_gene: TRBV7-8
CDR3aa: CASSPQQGSAQPQHF

v_gene: TRBV6-5
CDR3aa: CASRRQGNTEAFF

v_gene: TRBV7-3
CDR3aa: CASSKPGTGNNEQFF